These T cell receptor beta chains were read from a single sample in a study of cytomegalovirus exposure and HLA in healthy donors. Produced via immunoSEQ multiplex PCR; TCRdb's table is partial and in-frame only. The table has about 120,000 clones, 75% to 80% seen once. The sequencing sample was made of PBMCs. The source is a woman aged 40 to 50 in good health and CMV-seropositive. Both conserved end residues are part of each CDR3.

>TRBV6-1|TRBJ1-1
CASSFDRSSEAFF
>TRBV6-4|TRBJ2-7
CASSELAGAYEQYF
>TRBV10-1|TRBJ1-1
CASSGGEGKNTEAFF
>TRBV5-4|TRBJ1-2
CASSLQGTYGYTF
>TRBV4-1|TRBJ1-2
CASSQDPGPYGYTF
>TRBV5-1|TRBJ2-7
CASSSGTGVRVYEQYF
>TRBV25-1|TRBJ1-1
CASRAWSEAFF
>TRBV30|TRBJ2-5
CAWSRRFQETQYF
>TRBV19|TRBJ1-2
CASSPNSNYGYTF
>TRBV4-1|TRBJ2-7
CASSQIASGGTYEQYF
>TRBV6-1|TRBJ1-1
CASSGNRGATEAFF
>TRBV9|TRBJ1-4
CASSAGQVTWVNEKLFF
>TRBV4-1|TRBJ1-6
CASSQDGRDSPLHF
>TRBV6-5|TRBJ2-7
CASRKTGQGTYEQYF
>TRBV6-4|TRBJ1-1
CASSALGGLTEAFF
>TRBV6-5|TRBJ2-5
CASTSSGETQYF
>TRBV30|TRBJ2-7
CAWSVSLVEQYF
>TRBV4-2|TRBJ2-5
CASSQEQGFQETQYF
>TRBV7-8|TRBJ1-1
CASSVDRLNTEAFF
>TRBV14|TRBJ1-1
CASSQGPSNTEAFF
>TRBV30|TRBJ2-7
CAWIRPPGTLGYEQYF
>TRBV5-1|TRBJ2-3
CASSLQGLAGEGRYF
>TRBV9|TRBJ1-2
CASSVTGEPNYGYTF
>TRBV18|TRBJ2-1
CASSPTGPRFF
>TRBV10-1|TRBJ1-2
CASSENSFYGYTF
>TRBV6-5|TRBJ2-4
CASSYDRGQYIQYF
>TRBV5-1|TRBJ2-5
CASSVGPEVRETQYF
>TRBV10-2|TRBJ1-5
CASSGTGGNQPQHF
>TRBV7-2|TRBJ2-5
CASSLLETQYF
>TRBV7-9|TRBJ1-4
CASSLVEAGRSEKLFF
>TRBV6-4|TRBJ2-2
CASSGTGEGTGELFF
>TRBV5-4|TRBJ2-6
CASSWTGVLGANVLTF
>TRBV6-1|TRBJ1-4
CASSDRAVNEKLFF
>TRBV7-2|TRBJ1-5
CASSRTGGNQPQHF
>TRBV15|TRBJ1-2
CATSRSKGENYGYTF
>TRBV2|TRBJ1-2
CASSTGKNGYTF
>TRBV7-2|TRBJ1-2
CASRLTGLEGYTF